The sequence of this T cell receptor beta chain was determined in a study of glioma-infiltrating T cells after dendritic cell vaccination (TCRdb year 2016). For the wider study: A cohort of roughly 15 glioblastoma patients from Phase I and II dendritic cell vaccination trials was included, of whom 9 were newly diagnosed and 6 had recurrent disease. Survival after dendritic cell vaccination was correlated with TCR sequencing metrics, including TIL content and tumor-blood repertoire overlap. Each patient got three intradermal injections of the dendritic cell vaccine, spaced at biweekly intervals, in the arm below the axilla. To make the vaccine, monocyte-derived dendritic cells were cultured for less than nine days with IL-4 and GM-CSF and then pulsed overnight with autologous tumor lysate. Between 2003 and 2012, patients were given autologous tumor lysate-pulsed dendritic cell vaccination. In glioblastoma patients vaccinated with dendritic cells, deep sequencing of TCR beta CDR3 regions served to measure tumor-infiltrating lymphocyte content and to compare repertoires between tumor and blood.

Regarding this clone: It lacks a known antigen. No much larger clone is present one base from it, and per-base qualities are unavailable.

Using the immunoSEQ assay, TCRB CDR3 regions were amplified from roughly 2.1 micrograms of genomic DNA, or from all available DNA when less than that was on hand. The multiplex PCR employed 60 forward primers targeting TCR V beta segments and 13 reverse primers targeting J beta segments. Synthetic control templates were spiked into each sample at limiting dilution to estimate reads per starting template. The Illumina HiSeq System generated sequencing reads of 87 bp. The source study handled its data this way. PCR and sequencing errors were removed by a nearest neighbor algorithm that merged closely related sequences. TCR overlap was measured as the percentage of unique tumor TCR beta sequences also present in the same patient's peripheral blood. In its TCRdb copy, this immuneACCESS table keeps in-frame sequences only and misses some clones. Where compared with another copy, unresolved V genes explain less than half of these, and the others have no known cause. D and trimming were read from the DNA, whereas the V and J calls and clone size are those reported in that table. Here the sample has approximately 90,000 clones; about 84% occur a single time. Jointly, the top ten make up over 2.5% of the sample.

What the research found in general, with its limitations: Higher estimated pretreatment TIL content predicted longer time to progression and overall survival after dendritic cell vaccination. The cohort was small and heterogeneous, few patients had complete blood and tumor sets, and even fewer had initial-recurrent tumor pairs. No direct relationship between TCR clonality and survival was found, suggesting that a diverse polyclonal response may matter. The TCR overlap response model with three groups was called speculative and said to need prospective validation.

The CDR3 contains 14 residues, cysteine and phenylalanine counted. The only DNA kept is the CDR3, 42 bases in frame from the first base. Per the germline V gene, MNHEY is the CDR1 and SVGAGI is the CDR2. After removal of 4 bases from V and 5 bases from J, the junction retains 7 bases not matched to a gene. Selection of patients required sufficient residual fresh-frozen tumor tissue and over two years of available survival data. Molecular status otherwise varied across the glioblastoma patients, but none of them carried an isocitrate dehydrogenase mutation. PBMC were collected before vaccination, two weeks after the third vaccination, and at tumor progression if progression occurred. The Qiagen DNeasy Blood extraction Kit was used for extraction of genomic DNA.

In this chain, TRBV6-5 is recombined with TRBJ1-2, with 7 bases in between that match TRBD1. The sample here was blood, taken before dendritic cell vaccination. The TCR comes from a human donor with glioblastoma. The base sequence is TGTGCCAGCAGTTTAGGAGGGGGCAGTTATGGCTACACCTTC. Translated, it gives CASSLGGGSYGYTF.